This entry describes one T cell receptor (beta chain). It lacks a known antigen. No much larger clone exists at a distance of one base, and base qualities are not known. This entry is derived from a study of blood T cell repertoires in COVID-19 (TCRdb year 2020). Broadly, across the study: Samples covering the acute and convalescent phases of COVID-19 were provided by collaborators in the United States, Italy and Spain. The material from the prospective study consisted of cDNA or gDNA derived from T cells, B-cell-depleted T cells, or PBMCs. The dataset comprised deeply sampled blood TCRbeta repertoires from subjects exposed to, actively infected with, or recovered from COVID-19. A freely available public database, intended as a resource for researchers studying the immune response to SARS-CoV-2, is where the repertoires were released. Samples came from the ongoing ImmuneRACE study (first 160 participants) plus 1,254 subjects from 6 global collaborators. Sample metadata almost always included a de-identified subject ID, COVID-19 status, age in years and sex. Where available, HLA class I and class II types were taken from metadata supplied by the sample provider and were not determined by assay-based typing. Points the paper makes about the study in general: How much clinical and demographic metadata was included differed by source and by participant, and the metadata was provided uncurated.

Inclusive of the bounding cysteine and phenylalanine, the CDR3 is 15 residues long. Only the CDR3 part of the read is kept: 45 bases, read in frame from the first base. For CDR1 and CDR2, the germline V gene lists MNHEY and SVGAGI. V is reduced by 2 bases and J by 3 bases, leaving a spacing of 11 bases between them. TCRbeta CDR3 regions were amplified from genomic DNA using the immunoSEQ Assay, a bias-controlled multiplex PCR. Per the original workflow: The number of nucleated cells in each sample was estimated by amplification of reference gene primers within the assay. To quantify the absolute abundance of each unique TCRbeta CDR3 rearrangement, sequence reads were collapsed and filtered. For each sample, productive Simpson clonality was calculated by taking the square root of Simpson's diversity index across productive rearrangements. Imported from immuneACCESS, the table was reduced by TCRdb to in-frame sequences with V and J called. These copies leave out some clones; in studies compared against another copy, an unresolved V gene accounts for under half, and the cause of the remainder is not known. D and trimming come from the DNA, and the V and J calls and clone size come from that table. This sample is represented by around 360,000 clones; about 90% of them were singletons. Together, the top ten hold just under 3% of the sample.

Participants in the prospective study were enrolled through a virtual design, were aged about 18 to 90 years, and lived in approximately 24 United States geographic areas. Cohort assignment in the prospective study relied on participant-reported clinical history from a screening survey and a study questionnaire. Recovered participants in ImmuneRACE Cohort 3 were defined by two consecutive negative NP/OP PCR tests, clearance by a healthcare professional, or resolution of symptoms. In the prospective study, mobile phlebotomists collected whole blood, serum and a nasopharyngeal or oropharyngeal swab from each participant. Prospective study participants could optionally give additional blood draws and questionnaires over an approximately two-month period. Before DNA extraction, prospective study blood samples were shipped either frozen or at room temperature.

Sequencing was done on a sample of PBMCs or T cells enriched from blood (not recorded which). The sequence was collected from a woman younger than 45 who had recovered from COVID-19. This receptor chain uses TRBV6-5 and TRBJ1-5; no D gene can be assigned with confidence. Here the CDR3 is given as CASSYGSSPNQPQHF. The DNA reads TGTGCCAGCAGTTACGGCTCGTCTCCCAATCAGCCCCAGCATTTT.